One and the same sample provided the 25 T cell receptor beta chains below, sequenced in a study of blood T cell repertoires in COVID-19. Assay used: immunoSEQ multiplex PCR; TCRdb lists only in-frame clones, some missing. The table records some 180,000 clones, approximately 83% of them present only once. Material: peripheral blood. Receptor source: a woman older than 75 with acute or convalescent COVID-19.

The chain recombines TRBV9 with TRBJ1-1; TRBD1 matches 9 bases. Germline CDR1 SGDLS, CDR2 YYNGEE. The CDR3 has 14 amino acids. Trimming cost V 4 bases and J 5 bases; bases outside gene matches: 6. The CDR3 region is CASSKTGGRTEAFF. Here the CDR3 DNA reads TGTGCCAGCAGCAAGACAGGGGGGAGGACTGAAGCTTTCTTT.

This clone has only one observation. The chain has TRBV5-8 and TRBJ1-4, with no clear D. CDR1 is SGHTS and CDR2 is YDEGEE in the germline V gene. CDR3 length: 14 residues. The germline V and J ends were trimmed by 4 bases and 8 bases, with 15 bases remaining between them. CDR3 nucleotides: TGTGCCAGCAGCAACCGGGCCACGGGGGAAAAACTGTTTTTT. It translates to CASSNRATGEKLFF.

About this clone itself: The sample carries other DNA sequences with the same CDR3. This sequence joins TRBV29-1 and TRBJ2-3, with TRBD2 identical over 16 bases. V lost 5 bases to trimming and J lost 5 bases; unmatched junction nucleotides: 4. CDR3 length: 15 residues. Germline V gene lookup returns CDR1 SQVTM and CDR2 ANQGSEA. In DNA, the CDR3 is TGCAGCGTTCCCGGGACTAGCGGGGGGGGAGATACGCAGTATTTT. It yields the protein CSVPGTSGGGDTQYF.

V usage is TRBV7-8 and J usage is TRBJ1-1; 8 nucleotides agree with TRBD1. This CDR3 has 14 residues. V trimming: 2 bases; J trimming: 2 bases; junction bases outside the gene matches: 1. Looked up from germline, CDR1 is SGHVS and CDR2 is FQNEAQ. The CDR3 sequence: CASSLSGGNTEAFF. Written as DNA, the CDR3 is TGTGCCAGCAGCTTATCAGGGGGCAACACTGAAGCTTTCTTT.

The genes are TRBV24-1 and TRBJ2-1, with D uncertain. Germline CDR1 is KGHDR and CDR2 is SFDVKD. Trimming took off 2 bases at V and 7 bases at J, with 8 bases between the two ends. The CDR3 has 13 residues. Here the CDR3 reads CATSDSWRNEQFF. The CDR3 coding sequence is TGTGCCACCAGTGATTCTTGGCGGAATGAGCAGTTCTTC.

The chain joins TRBV6-1 to TRBJ1-2, with D perhaps TRBD1 (5 bases). The CDR3 is 16 residues long. V lost 2 bases and J 2 bases, leaving 15 bases between the germline ends. Germline V gene lookup returns CDR1 MNHNS and CDR2 SASEGT. CDR3 amino acids: CASSESRASGNYGYTF. CDR3 nucleotides: TGTGCCAGCAGTGAAAGCCGGGCCTCAGGGAACTATGGCTACACCTTC.

V is TRBV7-6 and J is TRBJ2-1; maybe TRBD2 (6 bases). The CDR3 has 16 residues. Germline-derived CDR1 and CDR2 are SGHVS and FNYEAQ. Trimming removed 5 bases at V and 1 base at J, with 15 bases between. CDR3 nucleotide sequence: TGTGCCAGCAGCCAGAATTTAGCGGAGTCCTACAATGAGCAGTTCTTC. This translates into CASSQNLAESYNEQFF.

The rearrangement uses TRBV7-2 and TRBJ1-2; 7 bases match TRBD1. CDR1 and CDR2 from the germline V gene are SGHTA and FQGNSA. The CDR3 length is 15 residues. The junction had 6 bases not matched to a gene; V was cut back by 1 base and J by 4 bases. This CDR3 is CASSLVGQSSYGYTF. CDR3 sequence (DNA): TGTGCCAGCAGCTTAGTGGGACAGAGTTCCTATGGCTACACCTTC.

This chain joins TRBV6-2 or TRBV6-3 and TRBJ2-3; 9 nucleotides agree with TRBD2. There are 17 residues in the CDR3. Germline V gene data show CDR1 as MNHEY and CDR2 as SVGEGT. V shed 5 bases and J 4 bases; nucleotides not matched to a gene: 13. The CDR3 coding sequence is TGTGCCAGCAGTACCCCTTTCAGCGGGAGGAAGGCAGATACGCAGTATTTT. As protein: CASSTPFSGRKADTQYF.

This sequence joins TRBV5-1 and TRBJ2-3; 7 bases are shared with TRBD1. The V gene end was trimmed by 7 bases and the J gene end by 1 base; junction bases not matched to a gene: 3. In germline, CDR1 is SGHRS, CDR2 YFSETQ. The CDR3 runs 13 residues. The CDR3 sequence: CASRQGGTDTQYF. CDR3 DNA sequence: TGCGCCAGCCGGCAGGGGGGCACAGATACGCAGTATTTT.

The chain joins TRBV30 to TRBJ1-2; D is unresolved. Per the germline V gene, CDR1 is GTSNPN and CDR2 is SVGIG (reference sequence). This CDR3 is 12 amino acids long. The V end was cut by 1 base, the J end by 2 bases, with 5 bases between. Written as DNA, the CDR3 is TGTGCCTGGAGTGCCTTAAACTATGGCTACACCTTC. This gives the protein CAWSALNYGYTF.

The CDR3 region is CATSRVGSSGSGTDTQYF. The CDR3 coding sequence is TGTGCCACCAGCAGAGTGGGGTCTAGCGGGAGTGGAACAGATACGCAGTATTTT. The chain carries TRBV15 and TRBJ2-3, with 10 bases matching TRBD2. Germline CDR1 and CDR2: LNHNV and YYDKDF (reference sequence). V shed 1 base and J 3 bases; nucleotides not matched to a gene: 10. This CDR3 is 18 amino acids long.

This chain uses TRBV28 with TRBJ2-7, with D perhaps TRBD1 (6 bases). The CDR3 runs 13 residues. The germline gives CDR1 MDHEN, CDR2 SYDVKM. Trimming removed 5 bases from V and 5 bases from J, with 13 bases in between. The CDR3, as DNA: TGTGCCAGCAGTAAGCAGGGGAAAAACGAGCAGTACTTC. Translation gives CASSKQGKNEQYF.

The chain carries TRBV4-3 and TRBJ2-1; D might be TRBD1 (5 bases). The germline V gene has CDR1 LGHNA and CDR2 YSLEER. The CDR3 covers 17 residues. The V end lost 1 base, the J end lost 0 bases, and 13 bases lay between the germline ends. The CDR3 bases are TGCGCCAGCAGCCAAGGGCGCAGGGCGGACTCCTACAATGAGCAGTTCTTC. It is translated as CASSQGRRADSYNEQFF.

The chain combines TRBV29-1 with TRBJ2-3; D is unclear. Germline V CDR1 and CDR2: SQVTM, ANQGSEA. The CDR3 consists of 14 residues. The germline V and J ends were trimmed by 7 bases and 5 bases, with 19 bases remaining between them. CDR3 DNA sequence: TGCAGCGCAGCCTGGGTAGGCGGCCTAGATACGCAGTATTTT. Translating it yields CSAAWVGGLDTQYF.

The gene calls are TRBV7-8 and TRBJ1-1, with TRBD1 matching 8 bases. CDR1 is SGHVS and CDR2 is FQNEAQ in the germline V gene. J was trimmed by 8 bases and V by 5 bases; bases with no gene match: 10. CDR3 length: 14 residues. This chain's CDR3 is CASSRGQAAEEAFF. The CDR3 DNA follows: TGTGCCAGCAGCAGGGGACAGGCGGCCGAGGAAGCTTTCTTT.

The chain has TRBV2 and TRBJ2-5; perhaps TRBD2 as D (6 bases). V gave up 4 bases and J gave up 1 base, with 10 bases separating them. Germline-derived CDR1 and CDR2 are SNHLY and FYNNEI. The CDR3 consists of 14 residues. The DNA for the CDR3 is TGTGCCAGCAGTGCCCTAGCGACCCAAGAGACCCAGTACTTC. It yields the protein CASSALATQETQYF.

This chain links TRBV19 with TRBJ2-2, with 7 bases matching TRBD1. Trimming took 3 bases from V and 1 from J; bases not matched to a gene: 2. CDR1 is LNHDA and CDR2 is SQIVND in the germline V gene (reference sequence). CDR3 size: 15 residues. CDR3 amino acids: CASSIRDRNTGELFF. The CDR3 DNA is TGTGCCAGTAGTATCCGGGACAGGAACACCGGGGAGCTGTTTTTT.

The rearrangement links TRBV12-3 or TRBV12-4 to TRBJ1-1; TRBD1 aligns across 7 bases. The CDR3 sequence is 12 residues long. The V and J ends lost 5 bases and 6 bases, in that order; junction bases with no gene match: 3. Here the CDR3 DNA reads TGTGCCAGCAGTACAGGGGACCCTGAAGCTTTCTTT. Amino acid sequence: CASSTGDPEAFF.

V and J are TRBV25-1 and TRBJ1-1, with 7 bases fitting TRBD1. The CDR3 consists of 16 residues. Per germline, CDR1 MGHDK and CDR2 SYGVNS. Unmatched junction bases numbered 12, after V lost 5 bases and J lost 3 bases. CDR3 protein: CASSLPGQGGDTEAFF. DNA for the CDR3: TGTGCCAGCAGTCTGCCCGGCCAGGGGGGAGACACTGAAGCTTTCTTT.

This clone was counted once. The chain joins TRBV7-2 to TRBJ2-3; 10 bases are shared with TRBD2. Germline CDR1 and CDR2: SGHTA and FQGNSA. V shed 5 bases and J 4 bases; nucleotides not matched to a gene: 9. The CDR3 totals 16 residues. Written as DNA, the CDR3 is TGTGCCAGCAGCCTACAAGCGGGGGGGCTGGCAGATACGCAGTATTTT. It is translated as CASSLQAGGLADTQYF.

This clone has a single count. The V and J genes are TRBV2 and TRBJ1-6, with D possibly matching TRBD1 (6 bases). The CDR3 has 15 residues. The germline gives CDR1 SNHLY, CDR2 FYNNEI. V was clipped by 1 base and J by 10 bases, with 14 bases between them. The CDR3, as DNA: TGTGCCAGCAGTGAAGATGGGGGCCTGGGCTCACCCCTCCACTTT. It is translated as CASSEDGGLGSPLHF.

The chain combines TRBV28 with TRBJ1-1; D is uncertain. The CDR3 spans 13 residues. Germline CDR1 reads MDHEN; CDR2 reads SYDVKM. The ends were cut back, 6 bases at V and 3 bases at J, with 11 bases in the middle. DNA for the CDR3: TGTGCCAGCAGCGGCCCCGAGGACACTGAAGCTTTCTTT. Translated: CASSGPEDTEAFF.

V gene TRBV21-1 combines with J gene TRBJ2-2; TRBD2 reflects the table's D call only, with no check against the DNA. TRBV21-1 corresponds to a pseudogene. The CDR3 length is 14 residues. The CDR3 is CASRERANTGELFF. CDR3 DNA: TGTGCCAGCAGGGAGAGGGCCAACACCGGGGAGCTGTTTTTT.

This chain uses TRBV9 with TRBJ2-2; 7 bases are a match to TRBD1. Germline trimming cut 0 bases from V and 6 bases from J; bases unmatched to any gene: 5. CDR3 length: 15 residues. Germline V lookup: CDR1 SGDLS, CDR2 YYNGEE. The CDR3 is CASSVVGTAPGELFF. CDR3 bases: TGTGCCAGCAGCGTAGTGGGGACAGCCCCCGGGGAGCTGTTTTTT.